Here is one T cell receptor beta chain with its context. The antigen is not known. These data belong to a study of beta chain features in type 1 diabetes. General study findings and limits: TCRB CDR3 length was moderately but significantly reduced in all four CD4+ subsets of Type 1 diabetes patients. Across patients, naive, central memory and Treg TCRB repertoires exhibited apparently greater similarity than was observed across healthy donors.

The study reverse transcribed the entire isolated RNA, so it sequenced expressed TCRB transcripts. Assay used: immunoSEQ multiplex PCR; TCRdb lists only in-frame clones, some missing. This sample has some 70,000 clones; around 49% occur once, and the top ten carry about 0.74%. The receptor was isolated from a man between 25 and 39 years old with type 1 diabetes. Sequencing was carried out using central memory CD4+ T cells from blood.

This CDR3 reads CASSIITSGSHGEQFF. The DNA of the CDR3 is TGTGCCAGTAGTATAATAACTAGCGGGAGCCACGGTGAGCAGTTCTTC. The J gene is TRBJ2-1, the V gene TRBV19, with 11 bases that match TRBD2. The CDR3 length is 16 residues. Germline CDR1 and CDR2: LNHDA and SQIVND (reference sequence). With 2 bases clipped from V and 9 bases from J, the junction kept 9 bases outside the gene matches.